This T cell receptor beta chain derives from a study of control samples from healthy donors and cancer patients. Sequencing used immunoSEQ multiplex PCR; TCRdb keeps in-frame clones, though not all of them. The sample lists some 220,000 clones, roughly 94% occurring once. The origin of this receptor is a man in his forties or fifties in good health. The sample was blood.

The CDR3 sequence is CASSHPTGFKNSPLHF. The CDR3 bases are TGTGCCAGCAGCCACCCCACAGGGTTTAAGAATTCACCCCTCCACTTT. The chain is built from TRBV3-1 (or the pseudogene TRBV3-2) and TRBJ1-6; TRBD1 might be the D (6 bases). Trimming took 3 bases from V and 7 from J, leaving 16 bases between them. Looked up from germline, CDR1 is LGHDT and CDR2 is YNNKEL (reference sequence). There are 16 residues in the CDR3.